One sample yielded the 17 T cell receptor beta chains listed below, sequenced in a study of CD8+ T cells in alopecia areata. Sorting relied on CD4, CD8alpha, NKG2D, NKG2ACE and other markers applied to pooled cutaneous lymph node cells. Extraction of RNA preceded its reverse transcription into cDNA, which served as the sequencing template. Here immunoSEQ multiplex PCR was the method, and the copy in TCRdb shows in-frame clones only, minus some. The specimen has over 250,000 clones, none found just once. The sample comprised CD4+ T cells sorted from a lymph node. Receptors originate from a C3H/HeJ mouse with alopecia areata. The mice in this strain carry MHC haplotype H2-k.

This clone has more than one count but fewer than ten. Gene names are mouse gene names. Read data end 4 residues before the CDR3 end; the end is taken from the germline J gene. The sample has other DNA sequences that encode this CDR3 too. This chain connects TRBV19 to TRBJ2-3, with TRBD2 identical over 10 bases. The germline gives CDR1 FNHDT, CDR2 SITEND (reference sequence). This CDR3 spans 15 amino acids. Trimming took 5 bases from V and 0 from J; bases not matched to a gene: 3. The CDR3 loop reads CASSRLGGSAETLYF. The CDR3 bases that were read are TGTGCCAGCAGCCGACTGGGGGGTAGTGCAGAA.

About this clone itself: The gene names here belong to mouse. The read halts 4 residues ahead of the CDR3 end, with the missing end drawn from the germline J gene. V and J are TRBV13-1 and TRBJ1-1; D is perhaps TRBD1 (5 bases). This CDR3 has 14 amino acids. Between the trimmed V and J ends, which lost 1 base and 0 bases, there was a span of 7 bases. The germline V gene encodes CDR1 NSHNY and CDR2 SYGAGN. CDR3 loop: CASSDRQSNTEVFF. The CDR3 DNA, read in part, is TGTGCCAGCAGTGATCGACAGTCAAACACA.

Comment on this clone: Here the gene names and germline are mouse. With the read ending 4 residues before the CDR3 end, the germline J gene is used to fill in that end. Other DNA sequences within the sample encode an identical CDR3. The V call is TRBV31, the J call TRBJ1-2, with D unclear. CDR1 and CDR2 (germline): GKSSPN, SITVG. V was shortened by 0 bases and J by 3 bases, with 5 bases between the two germline ends. The CDR3 covers 12 residues. The CDR3 is CAWSLKDSDYTF. The CDR3 DNA, read in part, is TGTGCCTGGAGTCTAAAGGACTCC.

On this clone itself: Genes here carry mouse names. Read data end 4 residues before the CDR3 end; the end is taken from the germline J gene. The rearrangement uses TRBV13-3 and TRBJ2-5; 7 nucleotides line up with TRBD2. The V segment lost 0 bases and the J segment 3 bases; nucleotides outside the gene matches: 4. The CDR3 contains 15 residues. Germline lookup yields CDR1 NNHDY and CDR2 SYVADS. The sequenced part of the CDR3 DNA is TGTGCCAGCAGTGATGCACTCTGGGGGCAAGAC. It translates to CASSDALWGQD. The full CDR3 is CASSDALWGQDTQYF.

This clone turned up a few times. The gene names here belong to mouse. Read coverage stops 4 residues before the CDR3 terminus; the germline J gene supplies the remainder. This chain uses TRBV1 with TRBJ2-1, with 9 bases aligning to TRBD2. CDR1 is NSQYPW, CDR2 LRSPGD, per germline (reference sequence). V was pared by 1 base and J by 3 bases, with 4 bases of the junction left unmatched. The CDR3 runs to 16 residues. The CDR3 here is CTCSAGWGGSYAEQFF. The CDR3 DNA, read in part, is TGCACCTGCAGTGCAGGCTGGGGGGGGAGCTATGCT.

As regards this clone: Gene names refer to mouse genes. The read terminates 4 residues before the CDR3 end, so the remaining end is supplied by the germline J gene. This rearrangement joins TRBV13-3 to TRBJ2-3, with TRBD1 as a possible D gene (5 bases). The CDR3 loop spans 14 amino acids. Looked up from germline, CDR1 is NNHDY and CDR2 is SYVADS. Trimming stripped 4 bases from V and 0 bases from J, with 9 bases between. The CDR3 sequence: CASSHRSSAETLYF. The covered CDR3 bases are TGTGCCAGCAGTCACAGGAGTAGTGCAGAA.

This clone was recorded a few times. Gene names denote mouse genes. The CDR3 DNA, read in part, is TGCACCTGCAGTGCGGGCAGGGGTGAAGCA. Translating it yields CTCSAGRGEA. The whole CDR3 sequence is CTCSAGRGEAEVFF. This rearrangement joins TRBV1 to TRBJ1-1, with D maybe TRBD1 (6 bases). The read ends 4 residues early relative to the CDR3; the germline J gene fills the gap. This CDR3 has 14 amino acids. Germline V CDR1 and CDR2: NSQYPW, LRSPGD (reference sequence).

This clone was observed a few times. Mouse names are used for the genes. The read comes to an end 4 residues before the CDR3 does, leaving the germline J gene to fill in the end. The same CDR3 also results from other DNA sequences found in this sample. The rearrangement links TRBV12-1 to TRBJ1-2, with a weak D call TRBD1 (6 bases). From germline, CDR1 is SGHSN and CDR2 HYEKVE. V dropped 1 base and J dropped 3 bases, with 8 bases sitting between them. The CDR3 sequence is 13 residues long. The DNA read from the CDR3 is TGTGCCAGCTCTCTGGGGGGCGACTCC. Translation: CASSLGGDS. The CDR3 in full is CASSLGGDSDYTF.

A word on this clone: The genes and germline here are from mouse. The sequenced fragment ends 4 residues before the CDR3 boundary, so the rest is inferred from the germline J gene. This chain uses TRBV31 with TRBJ2-2; 9 nucleotides agree with TRBD2. V was pared by 2 bases and J by 4 bases, with 5 bases of the junction left unmatched. Germline V gene lookup returns CDR1 GKSSPN and CDR2 SITVG. This CDR3 comprises 15 residues. This CDR3 reads CAWSSLGGSTGQLYF. CDR3 bases read: TGTGCCTGGAGTTCACTGGGGGGCTCCACCGGG. The variable domain in full, with the rest retrieved from reference TRBV31 and TRBJ2-2, is AQTIHQWPVAEIKAVGSPLSLGCTIKGKSSPNLYWYWQATGGTLQQLFYSITVGQVESVVQLNLSASRPKDDQFILSTEKLLLSHSGFYLCAWSSLGGSTGQLYFGEGSKLTVL.

Remarks on this clone: Each gene name is a mouse one. The read halts 4 residues ahead of the CDR3 end, with the missing end drawn from the germline J gene. The rearrangement joins TRBV13-2 to TRBJ1-1; TRBD1 agrees at 10 bases. This CDR3 contains 14 residues. Germline V lookup: CDR1 NNHNN, CDR2 SYGAGS (reference sequence). CDR3 protein: CASGDAGTGEEVFF. The sequenced part of the CDR3 DNA is TGTGCCAGCGGTGATGCTGGGACAGGGGAA.

With regard to this clone: Gene names are the mouse ones. The observed sequence ends 4 residues before the CDR3 terminus, with the missing tail filled in from the germline J gene. The gene calls are TRBV19 and TRBJ2-7; D possibly corresponds to TRBD1 (6 bases). Deletions cut 3 bases from V and 0 bases from J, with 13 bases between. The CDR3 is 15 amino acids. The germline V gene has CDR1 FNHDT and CDR2 SITEND (reference sequence). The covered CDR3 bases are TGTGCCAGCAGTACACCCGGGACAATCTCCTAT. Translated, it gives CASSTPGTISY. The complete CDR3 protein is CASSTPGTISYEQYF. Full variable domain (rest looked up from reference TRBV19 and TRBJ2-7): GGIITQTPKFLIGQEGQKLTLKCQQNFNHDTMYWYRQDSGKGLRLIYYSITENDLQKGDLSEGYDASREKKSSFSLTVTSAQKNEMAVFLCASSTPGTISYEQYFGPGTRLTVL.

Details on this clone: All gene names here are mouse names. The sequenced fragment ends 4 residues before the CDR3 boundary, so the rest is inferred from the germline J gene. V and J are TRBV13-3 and TRBJ2-2; the match to TRBD1 covers 7 bases. CDR3 length: 15 amino acids. The trim removed 4 bases at V and 1 base at J, leaving 4 bases unmatched. The germline gives CDR1 NNHDY, CDR2 SYVADS. Partial CDR3 DNA: TGTGCCAGCAGTCCGGGACAGCTAAACACCGGG. Its protein is CASSPGQLNTG. The CDR3 as a whole reads CASSPGQLNTGQLYF.

This clone showed up just a few times. The gene symbols are mouse symbols. The read finishes 4 residues shy of the CDR3 end, and the germline J gene is used to complete it. J is TRBJ1-1 and V is TRBV14; D gene uncertain. V lost 1 base, J lost 1 base, and 11 bases lay in between. CDR3 length equals 15 residues. The germline V gene has CDR1 SGHDT and CDR2 FRDEAV. The CDR3 loop reads CASSFAARQNTEVFF. CDR3 DNA (partial): TGTGCCAGCAGTTTCGCAGCCAGACAAAACACA.

This clone was detected a few times. The genes are named according to mouse. With the read ending 4 residues before the CDR3 end, the germline J gene is used to fill in that end. The same CDR3 can be traced to other DNA sequences in this sample. The chain joins TRBV1 to TRBJ2-2; TRBD1 matches 7 bases. This CDR3 has 16 amino acids. Germline CDR1 NSQYPW, CDR2 LRSPGD (reference sequence). Losses at the gene ends were 0 bases for V and 2 bases for J; bases not matched to a gene: 3. CDR3: CTCSADRRGNTGQLYF. CDR3 DNA, as far as it was read: TGCACCTGCAGTGCAGATCGCAGGGGGAACACCGGG.

Concerning this clone: Gene names follow the mouse nomenclature. The read gets to within 4 residues of the CDR3 end, and the germline J gene fills in the rest. This chain joins TRBV1 and TRBJ1-1, with D possibly TRBD1 on 5 matching bases. This CDR3 contains 13 residues. Germline CDR1 NSQYPW, CDR2 LRSPGD (reference sequence). Trimming removed 4 bases at V and 1 base at J, with 7 bases between. CDR3 amino acids: CTCSDRRNTEVFF. CDR3 DNA (partial): TGCACCTGCAGTGACAGGAGAAACACA.

This clone occurred a few times. Mouse gene names apply. This sample includes further DNA sequences coding for the same CDR3. The CDR3 spells CTCSADAGGYEQYF. The DNA read from the CDR3 is TGCACCTGCAGTGCAGACGCTGGGGGGTAT. The chain is built from TRBV1 and TRBJ2-7, with TRBD2 identical over 8 bases. The read falls 4 residues short of the CDR3 end, and the missing part is taken from the germline J gene. The germline V gene has CDR1 NSQYPW and CDR2 LRSPGD (reference sequence). This CDR3 has 14 amino acids.

On this clone itself: Gene names are the mouse ones. From the germline J gene comes the end of the CDR3, since the read stops 4 residues before it. V gene TRBV3 combines with J gene TRBJ1-1; 10 bases fit TRBD1. V dropped 1 base and J dropped 1; count of bases not matched to a gene: 3. The CDR3 spans 16 residues. Germline V gives CDR1 SNHLY, CDR2 FYNGKV (reference sequence). The chain's CDR3 is CASSLGDRGRNTEVFF. CDR3 DNA, as far as it was read: TGTGCCAGCAGCTTAGGGGACAGGGGAAGGAACACA.